Sequencing of this TCR beta chain was carried out in a study of CD8 T cells in Susac syndrome. In the case of this clonotype: Its specificity is not known.

The RNA, about 0.45 to 1 ug, was put through reverse transcription using random hexamers. TCRdb re-derived calls from the immunoSEQ multiplex PCR reads in MiXCR, one entry per CDR3 protein. The data show 100,000 to 150,000 distinct CDR3 sequences, approximately 93% seen once. Study outcomes and limitations: TCR sequencing and HLA analysis covered a relatively small number of individuals.

TEMRA cells were FACS-enriched, and CD8+ and CD4+ T cells were isolated negatively. CDR3 size: 15 residues. V lost 0 bases to trimming and J lost 2 bases; unmatched junction nucleotides: 2. Germline CDR1 reads GTSNPN; CDR2 reads SVGIG (reference sequence). Sequencing used CD8+ T cells from PBMCs. The rearrangement uses TRBV30 and TRBJ1-5; 9 bases align to TRBD1. The TCR was taken from a human donor with multiple sclerosis. The chain's CDR3 is CAWSVDRGRNQPQHF. The CDR3 bases are TGTGCCTGGAGTGTGGACAGGGGCCGCAATCAGCCCCAGCATTTT.